This T cell receptor beta chain derives from a study of blood T cell repertoires in COVID-19 (TCRdb year 2020). Concerning the study at large: Samples covering the acute and convalescent phases of COVID-19 were provided by collaborators in the United States, Italy and Spain. The prospective study material was composed of cDNA or gDNA derived from T cells, B-cell-depleted T cells, or PBMCs. Deeply sampled blood TCRbeta repertoires from subjects exposed to, actively infected with, or recovered from COVID-19 were included in the dataset. The repertoires were made available in a free public database intended to serve as a resource for research on the immune response to SARS-CoV-2. Samples were obtained from the ongoing ImmuneRACE study (first 160 participants) and from roughly 1,300 subjects provided by 6 global collaborators. The sample metadata nearly always contained a de-identified subject ID, COVID-19 status, age in years and sex. Where available, HLA class I and class II types were obtained from metadata supplied by the sample provider rather than from assay-based typing.

On the study overall, not on this receptor specifically: The quantity of clinical and demographic metadata differed by source and by participant and was supplied without curation.

This clone was seen once. Its antigen remains undetermined. No base quality values were provided; no much bigger clone lies one nucleotide off. The immunoSEQ Assay, a bias-controlled multiplex PCR, was used to amplify TCRbeta CDR3 regions from genomic DNA. As for the original processing: The number of nucleated cells in each sample was estimated from the amplification of reference gene primers within the assay. To quantify the absolute abundance of each unique TCRbeta CDR3 rearrangement, sequence reads were collapsed and filtered. For each sample, productive Simpson clonality was calculated as the square root of Simpson's diversity index across productive rearrangements. TCRdb provides this immuneACCESS table in a form limited to in-frame rearrangements. Some clones are lacking; in checked studies, under half of them reflect an unresolved V gene, and why the rest are absent is not known. V and J calls and clone size come straight from that table; D and trimming were deduced from the DNA. Across this sample there are fewer than 350,000 clones, with around nine tenths seen only once. Approximately 9% of the sample comes from the top ten.

CDR1 and CDR2 are read off the germline V gene (reference sequence) as LGHDT and YNNKEL. Relative to germline, V is missing 4 bases and J is missing 5 bases, with 16 bases of the junction outside any gene match. The CDR3 has 18 amino acids, counting the end cysteine and phenylalanine. Only the CDR3 DNA is retained, 54 bases long and in frame from the first base. Each collaborating institution followed its own protocols to collect whole blood in K2EDTA tubes. For TCRbeta analysis, collaborators shipped samples as frozen whole blood, isolated PBMCs, or DNA extracted from either of those sample types. The receptor was isolated from a man aged 35 to 55 with active or convalescent COVID-19. In this chain, TRBV3-1 (or the pseudogene TRBV3-2) is recombined with TRBJ2-5, and 10 junctional nucleotides match TRBD2. Sample: peripheral blood. The nucleotide sequence is given as TGTGCCAGCAGCCGAAGCCCAGCCGTCCTAGCGGGAGTGGAGACCCAGTACTTC. This sequence encodes CASSRSPAVLAGVETQYF.